Sequencing of this T cell receptor beta chain was carried out in a study of shared clonotypes between healthy human individuals (dated by TCRdb to between 2020 and 2021). For the wider study: The cohort comprised two women and a few men aged 18 to 49 years. Blood TCR repertoires of about 5 healthy adults were deeply sequenced to estimate repertoire size and the extent of clonotype sharing between individuals. Libraries were prepared and TCR repertoires were sequenced by different laboratories using diverse techniques, in order to increase sequencing depth and limit assay-specific biases. Between about 0.94 and 8.9 billion PBMCs per donor were obtained by leukapheresis.

Using the deep immunoSEQ assay, TCR CDR3 regions were amplified from genomic DNA by multiplex PCR. For each cell subset, the extracted genomic DNA was distributed evenly across all wells of several immunoSEQ 96-well plates, and each plate served as one replicate. For unsorted PBMC, each replicate PCR was loaded with approximately 320 ng genomic DNA, equivalent to about 30,000 T cell genomes. Ten immunoSEQ deep assay plates were used to sequence unsorted PBMC genomic DNA. Purified libraries were measured with a Qubit 3.0 fluorometer, size-checked on a Bioanalyzer 2100, and measured again with the KAPA Library Quantification kit. Every immunoSEQ 96-well plate was sequenced on a dedicated single-read 150-cycle Illumina NextSeq 550 flow cell. In the paper's pipeline: Because the immunoSEQ output included only junctional sequences and no quality scores, the filtering could not be the same as the filtering used for full-length reads. Sequences were annotated with PyIR, a Python wrapper for IgBLAST v1.9, using IMGT germline references to assign V/J genes and CDR3. Reads were removed for weak V/J assignments (E-value above 1e-6), missing CDR3, stop codons, out-of-frame junctions, or ambiguous translated residues. V3J clonotypes were defined as sequences sharing an identical inferred V gene, J gene, and CDR3 amino acid sequence. Percentage overlap between repertoires was computed as shared unique clonotypes divided by the size of the smaller repertoire. Repertoire richness was assessed with RTK rarefaction, the Chao1 estimator, and Recon v2.1 estimates of unobserved clonotypes. TCRdb carries this immuneACCESS record with in-frame sequences only. Its versions omit some clonotypes, under half of them owing to an unresolved V gene in the studies checked, with the rest unexplained. V and J calls and clone size are given by that table; D and trimming were obtained from the DNA. Here the sample has 500,000 to 650,000 clones; around 80% occur a single time. Of the sample, 12% is held by the ten largest clones.

The V and J ends are trimmed by 8 bases and 0 bases, leaving 14 bases between them. The CDR3 contains 15 residues when both ends are counted. Here the CDR3 DNA is all that survives: 45 bases in frame from base 1. The germline V gene supplies CDR1 SNHLY and CDR2 FYNNEI. The donors were healthy, HIV-negative adults who had no recently reported acute infections or vaccinations. Every donor was a Caucasian adult living in Nashville, Tennessee, USA. In the unsorted samples, around 81 million PBMCs were counted, and genomic DNA was extracted using the QIAamp DNA Blood Mini kit. Blood was obtained by leukapheresis, after which PBMCs were separated by Ficoll-Histopaque density gradient centrifugation and cryopreserved in liquid nitrogen vapor phase. A word on this clone: Its specific antigen is unknown. The CDR3 carries no conserved terminal phenylalanine or tryptophan, so it likely arises from a read error.

Overall study results and their limits: Because the study included a small number of donors, the genetic and exposure-history diversity represented was limited. Only blood was sampled, and tissue TCR repertoires likely differ from those in blood. Pairwise subsampling indicated that sequencing depth was expected to affect the degree of clonotype sharing among donors.

The clonotype originates from a woman between 40 and 50 years old in good health. Some clones in this sample may be carry-over from other donors' samples. The sequence joins TRBV2 to TRBJ1-3; confidence is insufficient to name the D gene. Specimen: PBMCs. The CDR3 corresponds to CASEQSRSSGNTIYL. The sequence in DNA is TGTGCCAGCGAACAGTCTCGGAGCTCTGGAAACACCATATATCTT.